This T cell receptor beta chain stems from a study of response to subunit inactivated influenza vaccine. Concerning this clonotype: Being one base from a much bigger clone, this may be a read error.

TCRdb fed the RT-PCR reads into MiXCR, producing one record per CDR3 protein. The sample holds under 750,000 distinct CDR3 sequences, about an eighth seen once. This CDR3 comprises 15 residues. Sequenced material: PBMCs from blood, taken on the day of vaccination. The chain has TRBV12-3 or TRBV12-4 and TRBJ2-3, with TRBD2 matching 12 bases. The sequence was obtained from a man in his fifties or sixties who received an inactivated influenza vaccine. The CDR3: CASRRTSGDTETQYF. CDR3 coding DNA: TGTGCCAGCAGACGGACTAGCGGGGACACAGAAACGCAGTATTTT.